The 32 T cell receptor beta chains given below trace back to one sample, sequenced in a study of CD8 T cells in ankylosing spondylitis. Study results and limitations: Ankylosing spondylitis blood appeared to be characterized by a TCR beta motif of 8 or 9 highly homologous variants.

Their cognate antigens are unknown. TCRdb independently ran MiXCR on the 5' RACE reads; one entry per CDR3 protein. The sample has 220,000 or so distinct CDR3 sequences, approximately 16% seen once. Sequenced input: blood, either unsorted or a sorted T cell fraction (not recorded which). Receptors were obtained from a male donor with ankylosing spondylitis.

The CDR3 DNA is TGTGCCAGTACCCACGGTAGGCAGGGTGGGCAGCCCCAGCATTTT. Its translation is CASTHGRQGGQPQHF. The V gene is TRBV19, the J gene TRBJ1-5, with D maybe TRBD1 (5 bases). With 7 bases removed from V and 7 bases from J, the gap between germline ends came to 20 bases. The CDR3 is 15 residues long. Germline assignment: CDR1 LNHDA and CDR2 SQIVND (reference sequence).

The rearrangement links TRBV20-1 to TRBJ1-1; TRBD1 is a possible D gene (6 bases). CDR3 length: 13 residues. The germline gives CDR1 DFQATT, CDR2 SNEGSKA (reference sequence). V was trimmed by 6 bases and J by 5 bases, leaving 16 bases between them. Written as DNA, the CDR3 is TGCAGTGCCGTCGGACAGCTTACTACTGAAGCTTTCTTT. Amino acid sequence: CSAVGQLTTEAFF.

The chain combines TRBV24-1 with TRBJ2-7; perhaps D is TRBD1 or TRBD2 (5 bases each). Trimming pared 4 bases from V and 3 bases from J, leaving 12 bases between. The CDR3 contains 14 residues. Germline-derived CDR1 and CDR2 are KGHDR and SFDVKD. CDR3 loop: CATSDHRDGYEQYF. The CDR3 DNA follows: TGTGCCACCAGTGACCACCGGGACGGCTACGAGCAGTACTTC.

The V call is TRBV4-2, the J call TRBJ1-2; D gene ambiguous. Germline V gene sequence: CDR1 LGHNA, CDR2 YNFKEQ. Trimming took 1 base from V and 3 from J, leaving 9 bases between them. The CDR3 loop spans 14 amino acids. CDR3 protein: CASSQVWGDYGYTF. CDR3 bases: TGTGCCAGCAGCCAAGTGTGGGGAGACTATGGCTACACCTTC.

The chain is built from TRBV11-2 and TRBJ1-3, with D unclear. CDR3 length equals 14 residues. Trimming shortened V by 5 bases and J by 6 bases, and 14 bases separated the two germline ends. The germline gives CDR1 SGHAT, CDR2 FQNNGV. The CDR3 DNA is TGTGCCAGCAGCCCCAGTCTCGGTTTAAACACCATATATTTT. Translation: CASSPSLGLNTIYF.

The gene calls are TRBV2 and TRBJ2-1, with 8 nucleotides matching TRBD1. This CDR3 has 15 residues. With 2 bases clipped from V and 2 bases from J, the junction kept 2 bases outside the gene matches. CDR1 is SNHLY, CDR2 FYNNEI, per germline. The CDR3 reads CASSERQGTYNEQFF. The CDR3 DNA reads TGTGCCAGCAGTGAAAGACAGGGGACCTACAATGAGCAGTTCTTC.

The sample holds many counts of this clonotype. This sequence joins TRBV20-1 and TRBJ2-1; D might be TRBD2 (5 bases). Trimming cost V 0 bases and J 13 bases, with 22 bases left between them. Germline CDR1 is DFQATT and CDR2 is SNEGSKA (reference sequence). The CDR3 has 15 amino acids. CDR3 region: CSARDVLVGGGEQFF. The CDR3 region has the DNA TGCAGTGCTAGAGATGTCCTAGTAGGAGGTGGGGAACAGTTCTTC.

The rearrangement joins TRBV20-1 to TRBJ2-7, with D unresolved. V was shortened by 2 bases and J by 0 bases, with 11 bases between the two germline ends. CDR3 length: 14 residues. CDR1 is DFQATT, CDR2 SNEGSKA, per germline (reference sequence). DNA for the CDR3: TGCAGTGCTAGAAACAGTTTAATCTCCTACGAGCAGTACTTC. It translates to CSARNSLISYEQYF.

The J gene is TRBJ2-7, the V gene TRBV20-1; TRBD2 matches at 9 bases. The CDR3 is made up of 15 amino acids. Trimming at V came to 2 bases and at J to 4 bases, leaving 9 bases not matched to a gene. CDR1 is DFQATT, CDR2 SNEGSKA, per germline (reference sequence). CDR3 residues: CSARTTAGGSYEQYF. The CDR3 coding sequence is TGCAGTGCTAGAACAACAGCGGGGGGCTCTTACGAGCAGTACTTC.

This sequence joins TRBV7-8 and TRBJ2-7; 7 nucleotides align to TRBD1. CDR1 SGHVS and CDR2 FQNEAQ come from the germline V gene. Unmatched junction bases numbered 9, after V lost 5 bases and J lost 2 bases. The CDR3 length is 15 residues. CDR3: CASSPPDRSTYEQYF. The CDR3 DNA reads as TGTGCCAGCAGCCCCCCGGACAGGTCTACCTACGAGCAGTACTTC.

In its sample, this clonotype was seen once. V and J are TRBV6-5 and TRBJ2-5; D may be TRBD1 (5 bases). Germline CDR1 is MNHEY and CDR2 is SVGAGI. This CDR3 is built from 13 residues. Trimming removed 2 bases at V and 5 bases at J, with 9 bases between. CDR3 residues: CASSYGAEETQYF. CDR3 sequence (DNA): TGTGCCAGCAGTTACGGGGCTGAGGAGACCCAGTACTTC.

The chain combines TRBV4-1 with TRBJ2-1; 7 nucleotides align to TRBD2. Germline CDR1 reads MGHRA; CDR2 reads YSYEKL. The CDR3 contains 16 residues. V shed 0 bases and J 4 bases; nucleotides not matched to a gene: 6. CDR3 sequence: CASSQERLAAYNEQFF. CDR3 nucleotides: TGCGCCAGCAGCCAAGAGAGGCTAGCGGCTTACAATGAGCAGTTCTTC.

J is TRBJ2-3 and V is TRBV5-4, with D unresolved. The CDR3 is 14 residues long. Deletions cut 4 bases from V and 6 bases from J, with 15 bases between. Germline V gene lookup returns CDR1 SGHNT and CDR2 YYREEE (reference sequence). CDR3 sequence reads: CASSHEERADTQYF. In DNA form, the CDR3 reads TGTGCCAGCAGCCACGAAGAGAGAGCCGATACGCAGTATTTT. The full variable domain, with the rest looked up from reference TRBV5-4 and TRBJ2-3, is ETGVTQSPTHLIKTRGQQVTLRCSSQSGHNTVSWYQQALGQGPQFIFQYYREEENGRGNFPPRFSGLQFPNYSSELNVNALELDDSALYLCASSHEERADTQYFGPGTRLTVL.

This clonotype was counted a few times. V usage is TRBV7-2 and J usage is TRBJ2-3, with TRBD2 matching 8 bases. Germline lookup yields CDR1 SGHTA and CDR2 FQGNSA. V lost 6 bases and J lost 2; bases outside the gene matches: 10. CDR3 length: 16 amino acids. This CDR3 is CASSSRGGGLTDTQYF. In DNA, the CDR3 is TGTGCCAGCAGTTCGAGGGGCGGGGGGCTCACAGATACGCAGTATTTT.

The chain recombines TRBV12-3 or TRBV12-4 with TRBJ1-6; D uncertain. The CDR3 runs to 13 residues. V lost 5 bases and J 8 bases, leaving 10 bases between the germline ends. CDR3 sequence: CASSPTLHSPLHF. CDR3 sequence (DNA): TGTGCCAGCAGTCCAACCCTTCATTCACCCCTCCACTTT.

The table lists this clonotype with many counts. The chain uses TRBV4-1 and TRBJ1-4; the D gene is possibly TRBD1 (6 bases). This CDR3 region has 16 residues. Germline V lookup: CDR1 MGHRA, CDR2 YSYEKL. V lost 2 bases and J 5 bases, leaving 15 bases between the germline ends. The CDR3 loop is CASSQSPGQLNEKLFF. DNA of the CDR3: TGCGCCAGCAGCCAATCACCTGGACAGCTGAATGAAAAACTGTTTTTT.

The genes are TRBV5-1 and TRBJ2-1, with D uncertain. The germline gives CDR1 SGHRS, CDR2 YFSETQ. V lost 0 bases and J 0 bases, leaving 7 bases between the germline ends. The CDR3 is made up of 15 amino acids. CDR3 coding DNA: TGCGCCAGCAGCTTGGAGTGGAGCTCCTACAATGAGCAGTTCTTC. As protein: CASSLEWSSYNEQFF. The full variable domain, its missing parts supplied by reference TRBV5-1 and TRBJ2-1, is KAGVTQTPRYLIKTRGQQVTLSCSPISGHRSVSWYQQTPGQGLQFLFEYFSETQRNKGNFPGRFSGRQFSNSRSEMNVSTLELGDSALYLCASSLEWSSYNEQFFGPGTRLTVL.

The V and J genes are TRBV7-2 and TRBJ2-1; TRBD2 matches at 7 bases. Trimming at V came to 5 bases and at J to 7 bases, leaving 11 bases not matched to a gene. The germline V gene encodes CDR1 SGHTA and CDR2 FQGNSA. CDR3 length: 15 amino acids. The CDR3 loop reads CASSPFGGGHNEQFF. The CDR3 coding sequence is TGTGCCAGCAGCCCCTTTGGGGGAGGGCATAATGAGCAGTTCTTC.

This clonotype was detected a few times. The chain employs TRBV5-6 and TRBJ2-1, with 13 bases that match TRBD2. The germline CDR1 and CDR2 sequences are SGHDT and YYEEEE. The CDR3 has 16 residues. V dropped 0 bases and J dropped 7; count of bases not matched to a gene: 4. The CDR3 loop is CASSLGGLAGLNEQFF. DNA of the CDR3: TGTGCCAGCAGCTTGGGGGGACTAGCGGGACTAAATGAGCAGTTCTTC.

The V and J genes are TRBV25-1 and TRBJ2-1; weak D call: TRBD2 (5 bases). V lost 4 bases to trimming and J lost 4 bases, with 11 bases between them. Germline V gene data show CDR1 as MGHDK and CDR2 as SYGVNS. The CDR3 sequence is 14 residues long. The CDR3 nucleotides read TGTGCCAGCAGTGTGAGGGAGCCATACAATGAGCAGTTCTTC. This translates into CASSVREPYNEQFF.

The genes are TRBV7-2 and TRBJ2-5, with TRBD2 matching 8 bases. This CDR3 is built from 16 residues. Losses at the gene ends were 1 base for V and 0 bases for J; bases not matched to a gene: 4. Germline V gene data show CDR1 as SGHTA and CDR2 as FQGNSA. In DNA form, the CDR3 reads TGTGCCAGCAGCTTAGTGGCGGGAGGTCACCAAGAGACCCAGTACTTC. This translates into CASSLVAGGHQETQYF.

In this sample, this clonotype is medium-sized. The V call is TRBV27, the J call TRBJ2-3; 7 positions agree with TRBD2. J gave up 2 bases and V 0 bases, and 11 bases lay outside the gene matches. The germline CDR1 and CDR2 sequences are MNHEY and SMNVEV (reference sequence). The CDR3 has 18 residues. CDR3: CASSLSNSGAGATDTQYF. The CDR3 DNA follows: TGTGCCAGCAGTTTATCGAATAGTGGCGCGGGAGCCACAGATACGCAGTATTTT.

The CDR3 DNA reads TGTGCCAGCAGCTTAGAGGCGAGCGAGGGGACTGAAGCTTTCTTT. Translated, it gives CASSLEASEGTEAFF. The chain links TRBV7-8 to TRBJ1-1; TRBD1 might be the D (5 bases). This CDR3 spans 15 amino acids. Trimming cost V 1 base and J 5 bases, with 14 bases left between them. The germline CDR1 and CDR2 sequences are SGHVS and FQNEAQ.

This clonotype has just a few counts. V gene TRBV9 combines with J gene TRBJ2-3, with 11 bases fitting TRBD2. This CDR3 has 16 amino acids. V shed 3 bases and J 1 base; nucleotides not matched to a gene: 4. Germline V gives CDR1 SGDLS, CDR2 YYNGEE. CDR3 in amino acids: CASSAPLAGGTDTQYF. CDR3 bases: TGTGCCAGCAGCGCCCCACTAGCGGGAGGCACAGATACGCAGTATTTT.

The J gene is TRBJ2-5, the V gene TRBV27; D gene unclear. The germline V and J ends were trimmed by 6 bases and 0 bases, with 11 bases remaining between them. The CDR3 loop spans 14 amino acids. Germline CDR1 and CDR2: MNHEY and SMNVEV (reference sequence). The CDR3 spells CASSSSWYQETQYF. For the CDR3, the DNA is TGTGCCAGCAGCTCCAGTTGGTACCAAGAGACCCAGTACTTC.

This sequence joins TRBV12-3 or TRBV12-4 and TRBJ2-7; 10 bases agree with TRBD2. CDR3 length: 15 residues. With V trimmed by 3 bases and J by 7 bases, 9 bases remained unmatched. As DNA, the CDR3 is TGTGCCAGCAGTTTGGTGCTAGCGGGAGTGGGTGAGCAGTACTTC. It is translated as CASSLVLAGVGEQYF.

This chain links TRBV29-1 with TRBJ1-2; 7 bases are a match to TRBD1. Germline V gene data show CDR1 as SQVTM and CDR2 as ANQGSEA. V lost 0 bases, J lost 4 bases, and 2 bases stayed unmatched. The CDR3 runs 13 residues. CDR3 nucleotide sequence: TGCAGCGTTGAAGATGGGACAGCCTATGGCTACACCTTC. As protein: CSVEDGTAYGYTF.

The genes are TRBV29-1 and TRBJ2-7; a weak D match, TRBD2 (5 bases). The CDR3 has 13 residues. The germline gives CDR1 SQVTM, CDR2 ANQGSEA. V dropped 4 bases and J dropped 2 bases, with 12 bases sitting between them. The CDR3 loop is CSVGTVGPYEQYF. The CDR3 DNA reads TGCAGCGTTGGGACTGTAGGCCCCTACGAGCAGTACTTC.

The genes are TRBV6-2 or TRBV6-3 and TRBJ2-1; D possibly corresponds to TRBD2 (6 bases). CDR1 is MNHEY, CDR2 SVGEGT, per germline. V lost 7 bases, J lost 2 bases, and 18 bases lay in between. The CDR3 is made up of 16 amino acids. CDR3 amino acids: CASTYLVASAYNEQFF. CDR3 in DNA: TGTGCCAGCACCTACCTCGTGGCTAGCGCCTACAATGAGCAGTTCTTC.

V gene TRBV7-9 combines with J gene TRBJ1-4; TRBD1 matches at 12 bases. Germline CDR1 and CDR2: SEHNR and FQNEAQ (reference sequence). Losses at the gene ends were 5 bases for V and 7 bases for J; bases not matched to a gene: 8. This CDR3 contains 16 residues. The CDR3 region has the DNA TGTGCCAGCAGCCCGCGGGACAGGGGGCATCTTGAAAAACTGTTTTTT. The encoded protein is CASSPRDRGHLEKLFF.

The chain couples TRBV11-2 to TRBJ1-1; no clear D. The CDR3 is 12 residues long. V lost 5 bases and J 4 bases, leaving 8 bases between the germline ends. Germline V lookup: CDR1 SGHAT, CDR2 FQNNGV. Written as DNA, the CDR3 is TGTGCCAGCAGCCACGGAAGCACTGAAGCTTTCTTT. Protein sequence: CASSHGSTEAFF.

This clonotype has a handful of counts. The chain uses TRBV9 and TRBJ2-3; D not resolved. CDR1 and CDR2 (germline): SGDLS, YYNGEE. The CDR3 is made up of 15 amino acids. Trimming left V 0 bases short and J 3 bases short, with 11 bases between. The CDR3 sequence is CASSVDWLPTDTQYF. CDR3 DNA sequence: TGTGCCAGCAGCGTAGATTGGCTACCGACAGATACGCAGTATTTT.